One and the same sample provided the 3 T cell receptor beta chains below, sequenced in a study of T-cell memory formation after mild COVID-19. From the 5' RACE reads, TCRdb called clonotypes with MiXCR, one entry per CDR3 protein. The sample holds 350,000 to 450,000 distinct CDR3 sequences, about 19% seen once. The sequencing input was PBMCs or a T cell subset sorted from them (not recorded which). The source is an adult woman who had mild COVID-19 (a few samples of this study predate the infection). Cell type and time point are not known.

This rearrangement joins TRBV29-1 to TRBJ1-2; D gene unclear. Per the germline V gene, CDR1 is SQVTM and CDR2 is ANQGSEA. This CDR3 contains 14 residues. V lost 8 bases, J lost 0 bases, and 16 bases lay in between. The CDR3 DNA follows: TGCAGCTCCGACCGGGCCTCATCTAACTATGGCTACACCTTC. It encodes CSSDRASSNYGYTF. The variable domain in full, with the rest retrieved from reference TRBV29-1 and TRBJ1-2, is SAVISQKPSRDICQRGTSLTIQCQVDSQVTMMFWYRQQPGQSLTLIATANQGSEATYESGFVIDKFPISRPNLTFSTLTVSNMSPEDSSIYLCSSDRASSNYGYTFGSGTRLTVV.

The V call is TRBV5-1, the J call TRBJ1-1, with a tentative D call TRBD1 (5 bases). The V gene's germline CDR1 is SGHRS and CDR2 YFSETQ. V was shortened by 3 bases and J by 1 base, with 10 bases between the two germline ends. This CDR3 is built from 14 residues. The CDR3 DNA follows: TGCGCCAGCAGCTATTGGGGGACGAACACTGAAGCTTTCTTT. Amino acid sequence: CASSYWGTNTEAFF. Combining the CDR3 with reference TRBV5-1 and TRBJ1-1 gives the whole variable domain KAGVTQTPRYLIKTRGQQVTLSCSPISGHRSVSWYQQTPGQGLQFLFEYFSETQRNKGNFPGRFSGRQFSNSRSEMNVSTLELGDSALYLCASSYWGTNTEAFFGQGTRLTVV.

There are a few counts of this clonotype. V is TRBV9 and J is TRBJ2-1, with 10 bases fitting TRBD2. After removal of 0 bases from V and 9 bases from J, the junction contained 6 bases not matched to a gene. The CDR3 totals 15 residues. Germline V CDR1 and CDR2: SGDLS, YYNGEE. The chain's CDR3 is CASSVEERGGSEQFF. The CDR3 coding sequence is TGTGCCAGCAGCGTAGAAGAGCGGGGGGGCTCTGAGCAGTTCTTC.